These 3 T cell receptor beta chains originate from one sample sequenced in a study of blood T cell repertoires in COVID-19. Only in-frame clones appear in the TCRdb table, and some are missing; sequencing was by immunoSEQ multiplex PCR. The sample holds roughly 140,000 clones, around 80% seen once. Sequenced material: peripheral blood. The receptors come from a woman aged 50 to 65 in a cohort sampled during active or convalescent COVID-19.

The gene calls are TRBV11-2 and TRBJ2-1, with 7 nucleotides matching TRBD2. CDR3 size: 16 residues. Losses at the gene ends were 1 base for V and 6 bases for J; bases not matched to a gene: 9. Germline V gene sequence: CDR1 SGHAT, CDR2 FQNNGV. CDR3 DNA sequence: TGTGCCAGCAGCTTAGTACCCGGGGGGAACGCCAATGAGCAGTTCTTC. This codes for CASSLVPGGNANEQFF.

The rearrangement links TRBV4-3 to TRBJ1-2, with TRBD1 identical over 7 bases. This CDR3 contains 15 residues. CDR1 is LGHNA, CDR2 YSLEER, per germline. Germline trimming cut 3 bases from V and 4 bases from J; bases unmatched to any gene: 8. CDR3 loop: CASSQSPGGAYGYTF. The CDR3 nucleotides are TGCGCCAGCAGCCAGTCCCCAGGGGGTGCCTATGGCTACACCTTC.

The chain uses TRBV7-9 and TRBJ1-1; D is perhaps TRBD1 (5 bases). Germline V gene sequence: CDR1 SEHNR, CDR2 FQNEAQ (reference sequence). CDR3 length: 12 residues. The ends were cut back, 8 bases at V and 5 bases at J, with 12 bases in the middle. Written as DNA, the CDR3 is TGTGCCAGCGAACAGGCATTTACTGAAGCTTTCTTT. Its protein is CASEQAFTEAFF.